This TCR beta chain emerged from a study of cytomegalovirus exposure and HLA in healthy donors (dated by TCRdb to about 2017). Looking at the study overall: In an earlier analysis of approximately 500 of the donors, under 300 Gb of sequence data and just under 120 million unique TCR beta sequences from some 170 million T cells were reported. Of the 350 to 400 genotyped donors, approximately 83% fell in the genetic ancestry cluster associated with self-reported Caucasian donors. The aim of the study was to test whether cataloging public T cell receptors could identify signatures of past pathogen exposure. A separate validation cohort of roughly 120 different subjects was used in addition to the roughly 670-subject first cohort. All discovery cohort repertoires had been generated on a single sequencing platform. An earlier analysis of 587 of the donors used high-throughput TCR beta sequencing to judge whether each TCR beta V gene segment behaved as functional or pseudogenic. The study used immunosequencing to profile the T cell repertoires of 666 subjects and linked those repertoires to cytomegalovirus serostatus. The study combined high-throughput TCR immunosequencing, statistical association of individual TCRs with disease status, and machine learning to predict cytomegalovirus infection status. The number of donors typed differed by locus, with roughly 620-640 for A, B, C, DRB1 and DQB1, around 500 for DQA1, approximately 580 for DPA1, and roughly 450 for DPB1. A later genetic analysis used genome-wide SNP genotypes for about 65% of the 666 donors, treating that subset as a discovery cohort. Class I and class II HLA loci were covered by the typing at four-digit resolution. Rather than drawing on any new phenotypic data, the later analysis identified candidate immune exposures from TCR beta sequences and the way those sequences occurred across donors. An early release covering roughly 600 HLA-typed donors comprised around 300 gigabases of sequencing data and 85 million or so unique TCR sequences. A later analysis re-examined previously published TCR beta repertoires from several hundred donors and added high-resolution HLA genotyping to investigate patterns of TCR occurrence. Among some 400 genotyped donors of the cohort, an average of about 240,000 unique TCR beta nucleotide sequences were sequenced per donor, about a sixth of them non-productive. Because of strong linkage in the cohort, roughly five DR-DQ haplotypes were treated as single units for association and clustering. Donor age, sex, ethnicity and CMV serostatus were compiled alongside the repertoire data.

Comment on this clone: Its antigen is not yet known. The sample holds no much larger clone one base away, and base qualities are not on file.

Preparation of the library involved the immunoSEQ multiplex PCR assay. The multiplex PCR relied on a mix of 60 forward primers for TCR Vbeta segments and 13 reverse primers for TCR Jbeta segments. A multiplex PCR assay on genomic DNA amplified the CDR3 region of rearranged TCR beta genes. On the Illumina HiSeq System, the amplified TCR beta libraries were sequenced as 87-base-pair reads. Under the source paper's analysis protocol: Across the 666 repertoires, a later analysis counted 75 million to 90 million unique TCR beta chains, roughly 11 million of which were shared by at least two donors. Raw reads were error-corrected and collapsed into unique sequences by a nearest-neighbor algorithm in which closely related sequences were merged to remove PCR and sequencing errors. Alignment of CDR3 sequences to IMGT reference sequences was used to assign V, D and J gene segments. For a sequence to be retained, a match of at least six nucleotides to both a V gene segment and a J gene segment was required. Rearrangements were classified as productive when the CDR3 lacked stop codons and remained in frame with V and J, and all other rearrangements were classified as non-productive. CDR3 was defined by IMGT convention, running from the second conserved V-encoded cysteine to the conserved J-encoded phenylalanine. The earlier analysis of 550 to 650 of the donors excluded any sequence lacking an unambiguous match to a single V gene segment. An earlier analysis of several hundred of the donors called V segments functional above 56.7% productive rearrangements and segregating when the between-donor standard deviation exceeded 5%. To diagnose cytomegalovirus status from the catalog of TCR beta chain sequences, a statistical classification framework was built. In a later analysis, TCR nucleotide sequences were compared against IMGT/GENE-DB human TR gene sequences so that V and J genes could be assigned. The TCRdist pipeline was used in a later analysis to assign CDR3 sequences and most-parsimonious VDJ recombination scenarios. In a later analysis, each TCR beta chain was defined by its CDR3 amino acid sequence together with its V-gene family, and reads lacking a unique V-gene family were excluded. As a way to deal with suspected cross-contamination and a sequencing artifact, a later analysis dropped hundreds of nucleotide sequences that were highly shared and had low generation probability. For each public chain, a later analysis derived a clonal expansion index from normalized ranks of inferred template counts within each repertoire. Generation probabilities in a later analysis came from a VDJ recombination model fitted to out-of-frame rearrangements, and those results were checked against IGoR. In a later analysis, hypergeometric tests were used to score TCR-TCR, TCR-HLA and TCR-CMV co-occurrence, with a repertoire-size bias correction applied to TCR pairs. To estimate false discovery rates, a later analysis permuted the HLA or CMV assignments 20 times. In a later analysis, co-occurring TCRs were grouped using DBSCAN, and TCRdist sequence similarity was added for clustering within HLA-allele-positive subsets. Repertoires with fewer than 30,000 or more than 120,000 public chains, plus five repertoires with anomalous nucleotide sharing, were excluded from co-occurrence clustering. Drawn from immuneACCESS, this table holds only the in-frame rearrangements with V and J called that TCRdb kept. Clones are partly lost; checked studies trace under half to an unresolved V gene and leave the rest unexplained. V, J and clone size reflect that table, while D and trimming were determined from the DNA. The sample table holds some 150,000 clones, of which around 84% were seen once. About 2.3% of the sample goes to the ten largest clones.

What the research found in general, with its limitations: In an earlier analysis of some 540 of the donors, most TCR beta V segments appeared in productive rearrangements about 90% or about 30% of the time, broadly matching IMGT annotations. A later genetic analysis reported fewer N-insertions in productive TCRs among donors in an Asian-associated ancestry cluster than the approximately 670-donor mean. Assigning TCR associations to individual alleles was difficult when HLA alleles, especially DR and DQ, strongly co-occurred. A later analysis found that TCR association rates varied across HLA loci, with DRB1 alleles showing the most associated TCRs and HLA-C alleles the fewest. Because HLA typing was missing for some donors at each locus, association tests included only the typed subset. Some IMGT-functional V segments, including TRBV6-2 and TRBV6-3, could not be told apart with the 87-base-pair reads, so those segments were excluded. Linkage disequilibrium might explain the correlated functional status among segregating V segments, but an unknown experimental factor could not be ruled out. At a false discovery rate of 0.05, a later analysis linked around 15,000 TCR beta sequences to specific HLA alleles. In vitro tests confirmed that a few of the cytomegalovirus-associated TCR beta chains recognize cytomegalovirus antigens. Because counts were too low, around 17 rarely observed V segments, including chromosome 9 orphons, were left out of the earlier analysis of 500 to 750 of the donors. The presence/absence analyses assumed that sequencing depth was roughly uniform across donors, and that assumption may not be true. In both the original and validation cohorts, the classifier was reported to diagnose cytomegalovirus status with high specificity and sensitivity. A later analysis found that most CMV-associated TCR beta chains appeared HLA-restricted, with HLA associations seemingly driven largely by CMV exposure. A further reported finding was that TCR beta sequences accurately predicted the HLA-A and HLA-B alleles for most subjects in the first cohort. An association between a missense DCLRE1C variant and V-gene and J-gene trimming of TCR beta chains was found in a later genetic analysis and replicated in an independent cohort. This cohort had only TCR beta chains sequenced, and the lack of alpha or paired-chain data limited which features could be detected. In a later analysis, HLA-associated TCR beta chains were found to be more clonally expanded and to have lower generation probabilities than equally common non-associated chains. According to a later analysis, parvovirus B19, influenza, CMV and Epstein-Barr virus appeared linked to several top co-occurrence clusters. A cluster of highly shared sequence variants was judged likely to represent a technical artifact of the sequencing pipeline. A total of fewer than 200 TCR beta chains were listed by the study as associated with cytomegalovirus. The only immune exposure information available for the cohort was CMV serostatus. The authors suggested that the approach could potentially be generalized to other disease states and immunological phenotypes. Most TCR sequences were observed very rarely across donors, whereas some public TCRs were present in many individuals.

From cysteine to phenylalanine, the CDR3 is 14 amino acids long. The DNA shown is the 42-base CDR3, in frame from base 1. The germline ends are 16 bases apart after V is trimmed by 6 bases and J by 8 bases. Based on the germline V gene, the CDR1 and CDR2 sequences are SNHLY and FYNNEI. The cohort comprised 550 to 700 healthy bone marrow donors. At the time of sampling, every cohort member was nominally healthy, though immune exposures that went unrecorded were likely present. The donor was CMV seronegative and belonged to the group of 320 or so seronegative cohort members. Each donor provided a peripheral blood sample, and peripheral blood mononuclear cells were used for TCR beta sequencing. The Qiagen DNeasy Blood Extraction Kit was used to extract genomic DNA from the blood cell samples.

Sequencing was done on a sample of PBMCs. This TCR was sampled from a woman aged 18-29 years in good health and CMV-seronegative. The sequence is built from TRBV2 and TRBJ1-4; tentative D gene TRBD1, with 5 bases matching. The DNA sequence is as follows: TGTGCCAGCAGGGATAATGAAGGGGAAGAAAAACTGTTTTTT. The encoded protein is CASRDNEGEEKLFF. The variable domain in full, with residues beyond the CDR3 obtained from the reference TRBV2 and TRBJ1-4 genes, is EPEVTQTPSHQVTQMGQEVILRCVPISNHLYFYWYRQILGQKVEFLVSFYNNEISEKSEIFDDQFSVERPDGSNFTLKIRSTKLEDSAMYFCASRDNEGEEKLFFGSGTQLSVL.